The clone carrying this T cell receptor (beta chain) was counted between two and nine times. The germline V and J ends were trimmed by 7 bases and 8 bases, with 14 bases remaining between them. This CDR3 comprises 12 residues. The data stem from a study of molecular identifiers for immune sequencing clone quantification. Study-wide context: Across replicate runs, RNA obtained from approximately 20,000 or 100,000 naive CD8 cells was divided into five, with four undergoing sequencing.

TCRdb itself ran the PCR reads through MiXCR, one entry per CDR3 protein. The data contain about 640,000 distinct CDR3 sequences, just under 20% of them singletons. This clonotype was sampled from a human donor in good health. Some libraries in this study had Jurkat cell RNA spiked in. The sequenced material came from naive CD8+ T cells from blood, with Jurkat cell RNA spiked in. Regarding subset: FACS-sorted CD8+CD4-CCR7+CD45RA+ naive T cells. The chain links TRBV12-3 or TRBV12-4 to TRBJ1-2; TRBD1 is a possible D gene (6 bases). CDR3 amino acids: CASNLRGSGYTF. Here the CDR3 DNA reads TGTGCCAGCAACCTGAGGGGGTCCGGCTACACCTTC.